This T cell receptor (beta chain) was identified during a study of technical replicates of blood from a few donors. TCRdb's copy holds only in-frame clones and misses some; the assay was immunoSEQ multiplex PCR. The table shows 76,000 or so clones, with approximately 83% occurring only once. The CDR3 runs to 15 residues. Germline loops: CDR1 LGHNA, CDR2 YSLEER. Trimming removed 0 bases from V and 6 bases from J, with 12 bases in between. The table lists this clone with a few counts. The rearrangement joins TRBV4-3 to TRBJ1-5; tentative D call: TRBD1 (5 bases). Sequenced: PBMCs. The clonotype originates from a human donor in good health. Some clones in this sample may be carry-over from other donors' samples. CDR3 DNA sequence: TGCGCCAGCAGCCAAGATAGGGACTTCGGTCAGCCCCAGCATTTT. Translation: CASSQDRDFGQPQHF.